The 9 T cell receptor beta chains in this list originate from one sample, sequenced in a study of metastatic and nonmetastatic thyroid tumors. TCRdb re-called clones from the PCR reads using MiXCR. The top ten hold around 2.5% of the sample, which has fewer than 25,000 clones, around 19% seen once. All patients were treatment-naive before thyroid surgery. The specimen sequenced was adjacent normal tissue. The receptor set was obtained from a male donor with papillary thyroid cancer or a benign thyroid nodule (not recorded which). Some clones in this sample may be carry-over from other donors' samples.

This clone is medium-sized. The gene calls are TRBV27 and TRBJ1-6; D unclear. Looked up from germline, CDR1 is MNHEY and CDR2 is SMNVEV (reference sequence). V shed 6 bases and J shed 1 base, with 7 bases lying between them. The CDR3 spans 14 residues. The CDR3 here is CASSRGSYNSPLHF. The CDR3 nucleotides read TGTGCCAGCAGCCGAGGGTCCTATAATTCACCCCTCCACTTT.

This clone was detected many times. The chain couples TRBV5-6 to TRBJ2-7; TRBD1 matches at 9 bases. The CDR3 consists of 14 residues. The junction had 5 bases not matched to a gene; V was cut back by 2 bases and J by 5 bases. The V gene's germline CDR1 is SGHDT and CDR2 YYEEEE. The CDR3 reads CASSLQGAVNEQYF. CDR3 nucleotide sequence: TGTGCCAGCAGCTTACAGGGGGCTGTAAACGAGCAGTACTTC.

This clone was detected ten times or more. The rearrangement links TRBV20-1 to TRBJ2-5; TRBD1 agrees at 9 bases. This CDR3 contains 14 residues. Germline V gives CDR1 DFQATT, CDR2 SNEGSKA (reference sequence). With V trimmed by 1 base and J by 5 bases, 5 bases remained unmatched. The CDR3 bases are TGCAGTGCTAGAGCCGGGACAGGGCCGGAGACCCAGTACTTC. Encoded protein: CSARAGTGPETQYF.

This clone showed up many times. Other DNA sequences in this specimen translate into the identical CDR3. The rearrangement links TRBV29-1 to TRBJ1-2, with 9 bases lining up with TRBD1. The V and J ends lost 7 bases and 6 bases, in that order; junction bases with no gene match: 6. Germline loops: CDR1 SQVTM, CDR2 ANQGSEA. The CDR3 is 12 residues long. The CDR3 sequence: CSATTGGNGYTF. Here the CDR3 DNA reads TGCAGCGCAACAACAGGGGGCAATGGCTACACCTTC. Looking up the rest from reference TRBV29-1 and TRBJ1-2 gives the full variable domain: SAVISQKPSRDICQRGTSLTIQCQVDSQVTMMFWYRQQPGQSLTLIATANQGSEATYESGFVIDKFPISRPNLTFSTLTVSNMSPEDSSIYLCSATTGGNGYTFGSGTRLTVV.

With regard to this clone: Just one base apart from a much larger clone, this may be a read error. Other DNA sequences in the same sample also yield this CDR3. The chain couples TRBV3-1 to TRBJ2-3, with D possibly being TRBD1 (5 bases). CDR1 is LGHDT, CDR2 YNNKEL, per germline (reference sequence). The CDR3 runs 12 residues. The CDR3 DNA reads as TGTGCTAGCAGCAGCCAGGGAAATACGCAGTATTTT. As protein: CASSSQGNTQYF.

This clone was counted only a few times. With a much larger clone just one base away, this may be a read error. Other DNA sequences within the sample encode an identical CDR3. The V and J genes are TRBV18 and TRBJ1-5; D call uncertain. Germline lookup yields CDR1 KGHSH and CDR2 LQKENI. The CDR3 is made up of 14 amino acids. As DNA, the CDR3 is TGCGCCAGCTCACCAGTCTTGGGATCTCAGCCCCAGCATTTT. Its translation: CASSPVLGSQPQHF.

This clone was counted ten times or more. This chain uses TRBV7-2 with TRBJ2-1; D ambiguous. In germline, CDR1 is SGHTA, CDR2 FQGNSA. The CDR3 runs 11 residues. V shed 4 bases and J shed 7 bases, with 5 bases lying between them. CDR3 region: CASSSRNEQFF. In nucleotides, the CDR3 is TGTGCCAGCAGCTCCCGTAATGAGCAGTTCTTC.

The sample holds many counts of this clone. The chain combines TRBV18 with TRBJ2-7, with a weak D call TRBD1 (6 bases). Per germline, CDR1 KGHSH and CDR2 LQKENI. This CDR3 spans 17 amino acids. The germline V and J ends were trimmed by 0 bases and 2 bases, with 17 bases remaining between them. The CDR3 DNA is TGTGCCAGCTCACCACCTGTAGGACAGAGACAAACCTACGAGCAGTACTTC. Protein: CASSPPVGQRQTYEQYF.

Sample share makes this clone medium-sized. CDR3 coding DNA: TGCAGTGCTAAACGACAGGGAGTTTCACCCCTCCACTTT. Amino acids: CSAKRQGVSPLHF. The chain has TRBV20-1 and TRBJ1-6; 7 bases agree with TRBD1. The V segment lost 4 bases and the J segment 9 bases; nucleotides outside the gene matches: 6. There are 13 residues in the CDR3. Germline CDR1 DFQATT, CDR2 SNEGSKA (reference sequence).